These 9 T cell receptor beta chains came from one sample sequenced in a study of control samples from healthy donors and cancer patients. Measured with immunoSEQ multiplex PCR; TCRdb has only the in-frame clones, and not every one. The sample lists about 410,000 clones, around 90% occurring once. Specimen: PBMCs. These receptor sequences come from a man aged 35-49 years with head and neck cancer.

V is TRBV28 and J is TRBJ1-5; no clear D. V dropped 4 bases and J dropped 0 bases, with 10 bases sitting between them. This CDR3 spans 15 amino acids. Looked up from germline, CDR1 is MDHEN and CDR2 is SYDVKM. The CDR3, as DNA: TGTGCCAGCAGTTCCCTGGGCATTAGCAATCAGCCCCAGCATTTT. This sequence encodes CASSSLGISNQPQHF.

J is TRBJ1-1 and V is TRBV5-1; 8 bases align to TRBD1. Germline-derived CDR1 and CDR2 are SGHRS and YFSETQ. The CDR3 totals 15 residues. Germline trimming cut 4 bases from V and 1 base from J; bases unmatched to any gene: 6. CDR3 nucleotides: TGCGCCAGCAGCCTATCAGACAGGGGGAACACTGAAGCTTTCTTT. Its protein product is CASSLSDRGNTEAFF.

The chain carries TRBV19 and TRBJ2-7; the D gene is possibly TRBD1 (6 bases). The V gene lost 5 bases and the J gene lost 3 bases, with 8 bases spanning the gap. The CDR3 extends over 12 amino acids. CDR1 and CDR2 (germline): LNHDA, SQIVND (reference sequence). The CDR3 DNA is TGTGCCAGTAGTGTCAGGGGCTACGAGCAGTACTTC. Translation gives CASSVRGYEQYF.

This chain joins TRBV6-5 and TRBJ2-5; TRBD1 is a possible D gene (5 bases). V gave up 7 bases and J gave up 1 base, with 16 bases separating them. Per the germline V gene, CDR1 is MNHEY and CDR2 is SVGAGI. This CDR3 spans 15 amino acids. The CDR3 bases are TGTGCCAGCAACGAAGGGGCAGGGCCCCAAGAGACCCAGTACTTC. It specifies CASNEGAGPQETQYF.

The J gene is TRBJ1-6, the V gene TRBV2; D unresolved. The CDR3 covers 17 residues. Trimming removed 4 bases at V and 7 bases at J, with 20 bases between. CDR1 and CDR2 (germline): SNHLY, FYNNEI. The CDR3 DNA is TGTGCCAGCAGTGCGAACCTTCGGCTCAAGGTCAATTCACCCCTCCACTTT. It is translated as CASSANLRLKVNSPLHF. Full variable domain (rest looked up from reference TRBV2 and TRBJ1-6): EPEVTQTPSHQVTQMGQEVILRCVPISNHLYFYWYRQILGQKVEFLVSFYNNEISEKSEIFDDQFSVERPDGSNFTLKIRSTKLEDSAMYFCASSANLRLKVNSPLHFGNGTRLTVT.

The chain is built from TRBV7-8 and TRBJ1-3; D is ambiguous. Germline V gives CDR1 SGHVS, CDR2 FQNEAQ. V lost 0 bases to trimming and J lost 4 bases, with 4 bases between them. This CDR3 region has 13 residues. The DNA of the CDR3 is TGTGCCAGCAGCTTAGCCCCCGGAAACACCATATATTTT. Translating it yields CASSLAPGNTIYF.

Note on this clone: This sample also contains other DNA sequences that code for the same CDR3. The V gene is TRBV6-1, the J gene TRBJ2-7; 9 nucleotides align to TRBD2. Germline V gene lookup returns CDR1 MNHNS and CDR2 SASEGT. The CDR3 runs 18 residues. J gave up 3 bases and V 1 base, and 13 bases lay outside the gene matches. The chain's CDR3 is CASSEGSGASGAYYEQYF. CDR3 DNA sequence: TGTGCCAGCAGTGAAGGGTCAGGAGCTAGCGGGGCCTACTACGAGCAGTACTTC.

This chain connects TRBV6-1 to TRBJ1-5; D is ambiguous. The germline V gene encodes CDR1 MNHNS and CDR2 SASEGT. The CDR3 is 13 amino acids. V lost 2 bases, J lost 2 bases, and 4 bases lay in between. As DNA, the CDR3 is TGTGCCAGCAGTGAAAACCGCAATCAGCCCCAGCATTTT. The encoded protein is CASSENRNQPQHF.

The chain couples TRBV3-1 (or the pseudogene TRBV3-2) to TRBJ2-1; D remains ambiguous. CDR3 size: 14 residues. V was trimmed by 1 base and J by 9 bases, leaving 13 bases between them. Per germline, CDR1 LGHDT and CDR2 YNNKEL (reference sequence). CDR3 in amino acids: CASSQVSAVGEQFF. The CDR3 nucleotides are TGTGCCAGCAGCCAAGTATCGGCGGTTGGTGAGCAGTTCTTC.